The 3 T cell receptor beta chains given below trace back to one sample, sequenced in a study of regulatory T cells in long-lasting Graves disease. Time point described: persistent/refractory GD, antithyroid drugs over 5 years with positive TRAb. Construction of the TCR library relied on RNA isolated from PBMCs. For TCR beta, libraries came from iRepertoire HTBI primers and Arm-PCR of CDR3 regions. MiXCR, run by TCRdb on the multiplex PCR reads, gives a single entry per CDR3 protein. The sample comprises fewer than 600,000 distinct CDR3 sequences, approximately 22% of which are singletons, and 13% rests with the top ten. Specimen: peripheral blood mononuclear cells (PBMCs), collected when the disease was refractory, from a patient treated with antithyroid drugs. These receptors were taken from a female donor with Graves disease.

This clonotype came up many times. This chain uses TRBV6-5 with TRBJ1-5; D is ambiguous. Between the trimmed V and J ends, which lost 0 bases and 2 bases, there was a span of 11 bases. Looked up from germline, CDR1 is MNHEY and CDR2 is SVGAGI. The CDR3 loop spans 16 amino acids. CDR3 bases: TGTGCCAGCAGTTACTCGAGAAGGAATGGCAATCAGCCCCAGCATTTT. Translation gives CASSYSRRNGNQPQHF.

The J gene is TRBJ1-4, the V gene TRBV28; possible D gene TRBD1, 6 bases. Germline V gene sequence: CDR1 MDHEN, CDR2 SYDVKM. This CDR3 is 14 amino acids long. Trimming cost V 4 bases and J 8 bases, with 14 bases left between them. The CDR3 loop is CASSSPQGREKLFF. CDR3 coding DNA: TGTGCCAGCAGTTCGCCACAGGGCCGCGAAAAACTGTTTTTT. Complete variable domain (other parts from reference TRBV28 and TRBJ1-4): DVKVTQSSRYLVKRTGEKVFLECVQDMDHENMFWYRQDPGLGLRLIYFSYDVKMKEKGDIPEGYSVSREKKERFSLILESASTNQTSMYLCASSSPQGREKLFFGSGTQLSVL.

This clonotype occurred many times. This rearrangement joins TRBV7-9 to TRBJ2-2; TRBD2 agrees at 7 bases. The CDR3 extends over 14 amino acids. V was clipped by 7 bases and J by 1 base; unmatched bases: 3. The germline gives CDR1 SEHNR, CDR2 FQNEAQ (reference sequence). For the CDR3, the DNA is TGTGCCAGCAACGTAGCGGGGAACACCGGGGAGCTGTTTTTT. It translates to CASNVAGNTGELFF.